This TCR beta chain is drawn from a study of T cell clones after liver transplantation. Clones were read by immunoSEQ multiplex PCR, and TCRdb kept only the in-frame ones, dropping some. Found here are around 4,800 clones, more than 20% of them singletons; the top ten hold 14%. Proliferating CFSE-low MLR cells were sequenced to define alloreactive TCRbeta sequences. Germline CDR1 MNHNY, CDR2 SVGAGI (reference sequence). The CDR3 length is 13 residues. Details on this clone: Its antigen is currently unknown.

This receptor was identified in a human patient who received a liver transplant. Some T cells may be supplied by the graft donor. The chain carries TRBV6-6 and TRBJ2-5; D unclear. The DNA end is more similar to TRBJ2-7, so the J call may be wrong. Source material: CD4+ T cells from cultured PBMCs. CDR3 nucleotides: TGTGCCAGCAGTTACGGGCAGGTATCCGAGCAGTACTTC. It translates to CASSYGQVSEQYF.